This T cell receptor beta chain was profiled in a study of spatial heterogeneity in lung cancer. Study context: Strong correlation linked TCR transcript counts in tumor regions to a T cell module score derived from matched bulk RNA-seq. Broader study findings: Counts of expanded intratumoral alpha and beta TCRs tracked tumor mutation counts.

Details on this clonotype: The antigen remains unidentified.

One entry per CDR3 protein, called by TCRdb with MiXCR from the 5' RACE reads. The sample includes around 9,300 distinct CDR3 sequences, 5% to 6.5% of them seen just once. Sample time point: sample taken at primary tumor resection. Patients with untreated early-stage non-small cell lung cancer, numbering 72, were the donors. From tumor, nontumor lung or frozen PBMC, whole RNA was taken unsorted for sequencing. The CDR3 consists of 15 residues. The starting material was lung tumor tissue, obtained at surgery. The chain links TRBV21-1 to TRBJ2-3; TRBD1, the table's D call, lacks a check against the DNA. TRBV21-1 has pseudogene status. This receptor was identified in a male donor with early-stage non-small cell lung cancer. CDR3 amino acids: CASSSGTGGSDTQYF. DNA of the CDR3: TGTGCCAGCAGCTCCGGGACAGGGGGATCAGATACGCAGTATTTT.